Presented here are 27 T cell receptor beta chains from one specimen sequenced in a study of regulatory T cells in long-lasting Graves disease. The authors built TCR beta libraries using iRepertoire HTBI primers and Arm-PCR of CDR3 regions. Via MiXCR, TCRdb re-called the multiplex PCR reads, giving one row per CDR3 protein. The sample carries about 460,000 distinct CDR3 sequences, less than 25% recorded once. Time point indicated: persistent/refractory GD, antithyroid drugs over 5 years with positive TRAb. RNA isolated from PBMCs was used to make the TCR library. The sample consisted of peripheral blood mononuclear cells (PBMCs), taken when the disease was refractory, from a patient treated with antithyroid drugs. These receptors all come from a female donor with Graves disease.

This clonotype was observed a single time. This sequence joins TRBV28 and TRBJ2-7, with 7 bases lining up with TRBD1. Germline lookup yields CDR1 MDHEN and CDR2 SYDVKM. The CDR3 sequence is 14 residues long. The J segment lost 5 bases and the V segment lost 6 bases, leaving 10 bases of the junction unmatched. This CDR3 is CASRPWGTVNEQYF. In DNA, the CDR3 is TGTGCCAGCAGGCCCTGGGGGACAGTAAACGAGCAGTACTTC.

This clonotype was detected many times. The chain joins TRBV6-1 to TRBJ1-5, with 8 bases identical to TRBD1. Germline V gene data show CDR1 as MNHNS and CDR2 as SASEGT. This CDR3 has 16 residues. Trimming took 6 bases from V and 3 from J; bases not matched to a gene: 10. The CDR3 DNA reads TGTGCCAGCAGCGTCGGACAGGGTAGGGACAATCAGCCCCAGCATTTT. Translated: CASSVGQGRDNQPQHF.

The rearrangement uses TRBV4-1 and TRBJ1-6; TRBD1 matches 8 bases. Per germline, CDR1 MGHRA and CDR2 YSYEKL. CDR3 length: 17 amino acids. V shed 1 base and J 7 bases; nucleotides not matched to a gene: 9. The CDR3 protein is CASSQGVQGARNSPLHF. The CDR3 DNA sequence: TGCGCCAGCAGCCAAGGAGTCCAGGGGGCTAGAAATTCACCCCTCCACTTT.

There are many counts of this clonotype. As DNA, the CDR3 is TGCAGCGCTAGCACCGGGACTAGCGTTCTCGAGCAGTACTTC. It specifies CSASTGTSVLEQYF. This chain links TRBV29-1 with TRBJ2-7; 10 bases align to TRBD2. V was pared by 7 bases and J by 6 bases, with 12 bases of the junction left unmatched. CDR3 length: 14 residues. CDR1 and CDR2 from the germline V gene are SQVTM and ANQGSEA.

This clonotype has a handful of counts. This chain connects TRBV19 to TRBJ1-1; D remains unclear. Germline CDR1 reads LNHDA; CDR2 reads SQIVND (reference sequence). The CDR3 is made up of 13 amino acids. The ends were cut back, 4 bases at V and 6 bases at J, with 12 bases in the middle. The CDR3 nucleotides are TGTGCCAGTAGTAGAAACCCGAGGGCTGAAGCTTTCTTT. It specifies CASSRNPRAEAFF.

This clonotype was seen a handful of times. This chain links TRBV6-5 with TRBJ1-2; D ambiguous. The germline CDR1 and CDR2 sequences are MNHEY and SVGAGI. Trimming left V 4 bases short and J 4 bases short, with 16 bases between. This CDR3 comprises 15 residues. The CDR3 region is CASSSRQNRPYGYTF. The CDR3 nucleotides read TGTGCCAGCAGTTCAAGACAAAATCGGCCCTATGGCTACACCTTC.

This clonotype came up a few times. The rearrangement joins TRBV30 to TRBJ2-7; no reliable D call. CDR1 is GTSNPN, CDR2 SVGIG, per germline (reference sequence). This CDR3 has 11 amino acids. V was shortened by 2 bases and J by 4 bases, with 6 bases between the two germline ends. This CDR3 reads CAWSMGYEQYF. The CDR3 DNA reads TGTGCCTGGAGTATGGGGTACGAGCAGTACTTC.

The rearrangement joins TRBV9 to TRBJ2-7; 11 bases line up with TRBD2. Germline V gene lookup returns CDR1 SGDLS and CDR2 YYNGEE. Trimming cost V 2 bases and J 5 bases; bases outside gene matches: 3. CDR3 length equals 14 residues. The CDR3 loop reads CASSVSGRADEQYF. The CDR3 DNA reads as TGTGCCAGCAGCGTTAGCGGGAGGGCCGACGAGCAGTACTTC.

CDR3 bases: TGTGCCAGTAGTGAAGAACAGGGCCCTAATGAAAAACTGTTTTTT. The encoded protein is CASSEEQGPNEKLFF. The chain is built from TRBV19 and TRBJ1-4, with a tentative D call TRBD1 (6 bases). CDR1 is LNHDA and CDR2 is SQIVND in the germline V gene (reference sequence). The V end was cut by 5 bases, the J end by 3 bases, with 13 bases between. CDR3 length equals 15 residues.

This clonotype was recorded many times. The chain is built from TRBV6-5 and TRBJ2-5; no definite D call. The CDR3 runs to 14 residues. V was trimmed by 0 bases and J by 1 base, leaving 6 bases between them. The germline V gene encodes CDR1 MNHEY and CDR2 SVGAGI. DNA for the CDR3: TGTGCCAGCAGTTACTCACCCGGCCAAGAGACCCAGTACTTC. Translation gives CASSYSPGQETQYF.

This clonotype came up a few times. This chain joins TRBV29-1 and TRBJ1-1, with 8 bases matching TRBD1. The trim removed 3 bases at V and 5 bases at J, leaving 5 bases unmatched. This CDR3 has 13 amino acids. Looked up from germline, CDR1 is SQVTM and CDR2 is ANQGSEA. The CDR3 sequence: CSVDAGGGTEAFF. Written as DNA, the CDR3 is TGCAGCGTTGATGCAGGGGGCGGAACTGAAGCTTTCTTT.

The chain has TRBV5-8 and TRBJ2-1; the match to TRBD1 covers 9 bases. The germline gives CDR1 SGHTS, CDR2 YDEGEE. This CDR3 comprises 14 residues. Unmatched junction bases numbered 8, after V lost 7 bases and J lost 6 bases. CDR3 amino acids: CASFGTGLINEQFF. The CDR3 nucleotides are TGTGCCAGCTTCGGGACAGGGCTTATCAATGAGCAGTTCTTC.

V gene TRBV6-1 combines with J gene TRBJ2-7; D is possibly TRBD1 or TRBD2 (6 bases each). There are 15 residues in the CDR3. The V end lost 8 bases, the J end lost 1 base, and 18 bases lay between the germline ends. The germline CDR1 and CDR2 sequences are MNHNS and SASEGT. For the CDR3, the DNA is TGTGCCAGCGGGAACAGGGAGGCTCCATCCTACGAGCAGTACTTC. Protein: CASGNREAPSYEQYF.

At least ten counts were recorded for this clonotype. The V and J genes are TRBV20-1 and TRBJ2-5; D might be TRBD1 (6 bases). V lost 0 bases and J lost 5, with 13 bases in between. This CDR3 region has 14 residues. Germline loops: CDR1 DFQATT, CDR2 SNEGSKA (reference sequence). The CDR3 reads CSARDEGGTETQYF. DNA of the CDR3: TGCAGTGCTAGAGATGAAGGGGGAACGGAGACCCAGTACTTC.

This clonotype was detected only a few times. This chain links TRBV5-4 with TRBJ1-2; tentative D call: TRBD1 (6 bases). Per the germline V gene, CDR1 is SGHNT and CDR2 is YYREEE (reference sequence). The CDR3 extends over 14 amino acids. V lost 1 base and J 7 bases, leaving 14 bases between the germline ends. The CDR3 loop is CASSLSGENGGYTF. In DNA, the CDR3 is TGTGCCAGCAGCTTGTCAGGGGAAAATGGTGGCTACACCTTC.

This clonotype showed up many times. The chain employs TRBV27 and TRBJ2-5; a possible D gene is TRBD1 (5 bases). Germline lookup yields CDR1 MNHEY and CDR2 SMNVEV (reference sequence). This CDR3 spans 15 amino acids. V was pared by 3 bases and J by 3 bases, with 14 bases between. The chain's CDR3 is CASSFLGQGEETQYF. The CDR3, as DNA: TGTGCCAGCAGTTTCTTAGGACAAGGGGAAGAGACCCAGTACTTC.

This clonotype was observed a handful of times. The chain recombines TRBV30 with TRBJ1-1; D gene ambiguous. The germline V and J ends were trimmed by 0 bases and 3 bases, with 11 bases remaining between them. Germline CDR1 is GTSNPN and CDR2 is SVGIG (reference sequence). The CDR3 is 14 amino acids. As DNA, the CDR3 is TGTGCCTGGAGTGTACGGCGGTGGGACACTGAAGCTTTCTTT. Translation gives CAWSVRRWDTEAFF. Full variable domain (missing parts from reference TRBV30 and TRBJ1-1): SQTIHQWPATLVQPVGSPLSLECTVEGTSNPNLYWYRQAAGRGLQLLFYSVGIGQISSEVPQNLSASRPQDRQFILSSKKLLLSDSGFYLCAWSVRRWDTEAFFGQGTRLTVV.

This clonotype occurred a few times. The rearrangement joins TRBV10-2 to TRBJ1-2; 8 positions match TRBD1. This CDR3 region has 13 residues. The germline gives CDR1 WSHSY, CDR2 SAAADI. Trimming cost V 7 bases and J 3 bases; bases outside gene matches: 4. The CDR3 is CASKTGADYGYTF. The CDR3 bases are TGCGCCAGCAAGACAGGGGCGGACTATGGCTACACCTTC.

The chain joins TRBV6-2 or TRBV6-3 to TRBJ2-6, with TRBD2 identical over 7 bases. Germline loops: CDR1 MNHEY, CDR2 SVGEGT. The CDR3 has 17 amino acids. Losses at the gene ends were 11 bases for V and 2 bases for J; bases not matched to a gene: 15. CDR3: CAFSPASAGTGANVLTF. CDR3 DNA sequence: TGTGCCTTCAGTCCGGCCTCAGCGGGGACTGGGGCCAACGTCCTGACTTTC.

This chain links TRBV10-3 with TRBJ2-7, with no clear D. The CDR3 runs 14 residues. The V and J ends lost 3 bases and 2 bases respectively, with 11 bases between them. Germline-derived CDR1 and CDR2 are ENHRY and SYGVKD. The CDR3 loop is CAISDDRNPYEQYF. The CDR3 DNA sequence: TGTGCCATCAGTGACGACCGAAACCCCTACGAGCAGTACTTC.

The sample holds a few counts of this clonotype. The chain employs TRBV28 and TRBJ1-3, with 8 bases aligning to TRBD1. The V segment lost 7 bases and the J segment 5 bases; nucleotides outside the gene matches: 10. Germline loops: CDR1 MDHEN, CDR2 SYDVKM. The CDR3 has 15 residues. CDR3: CASTLTGTGRNTIYF. The CDR3 DNA follows: TGTGCCAGCACCTTAACCGGGACAGGCAGAAACACCATATATTTT.

The V gene is TRBV4-2, the J gene TRBJ1-1; D may be TRBD1 (5 bases). The V gene lost 7 bases and the J gene lost 1 base, with 13 bases spanning the gap. Germline V gene sequence: CDR1 LGHNA, CDR2 YNFKEQ. The CDR3 is made up of 14 amino acids. The CDR3 loop is CASKQEGTNTEAFF. In DNA form, the CDR3 reads TGTGCCAGCAAACAGGAGGGAACGAACACTGAAGCTTTCTTT.

V usage is TRBV20-1 and J usage is TRBJ2-7; 9 bases map to TRBD1. The CDR3 consists of 14 residues. V lost 5 bases to trimming and J lost 7 bases; unmatched junction nucleotides: 12. Germline CDR1 reads DFQATT; CDR2 reads SNEGSKA (reference sequence). CDR3 in amino acids: CSASTGTGPLEQYF. CDR3 bases: TGCAGTGCTTCTACCGGGACAGGGCCTCTGGAGCAGTACTTC.

This clonotype showed up many times. V is TRBV6-1 and J is TRBJ1-2, with D possibly TRBD1 on 5 matching bases. The CDR3 is 13 amino acids. V was trimmed by 10 bases and J by 5 bases, leaving 17 bases between them. From germline, CDR1 is MNHNS and CDR2 SASEGT. The chain's CDR3 is CATRPGTEYGYTF. The CDR3 bases are TGTGCCACCCGTCCCGGGACGGAGTATGGCTACACCTTC.

The V call is TRBV5-1, the J call TRBJ2-7; no firm D call. The germline CDR1 and CDR2 sequences are SGHRS and YFSETQ. Trimming removed 2 bases at V and 1 base at J, with 10 bases between. The CDR3 spans 14 residues. The CDR3 nucleotides are TGCGCCAGCAGCTTCCGAGCGCAGTCCTACGAGCAGTACTTC. Residues: CASSFRAQSYEQYF.

The table lists this clonotype with many counts. V usage is TRBV6-5 and J usage is TRBJ2-7; possibly TRBD2 for D (5 bases). Germline V gene lookup returns CDR1 MNHEY and CDR2 SVGAGI. The V and J ends lost 2 bases and 0 bases respectively, with 11 bases between them. CDR3 length: 15 amino acids. CDR3 coding DNA: TGTGCCAGCAGTTACCTAGCCAGCCCCTCCTACGAGCAGTACTTC. This gives the protein CASSYLASPSYEQYF.

This clonotype was seen many times. The chain has TRBV7-2 and TRBJ1-6; D not resolved. Between the trimmed V and J ends, which lost 0 bases and 0 bases, there was a span of 9 bases. CDR1 is SGHTA, CDR2 FQGNSA, per germline. The CDR3 consists of 17 residues. For the CDR3, the DNA is TGTGCCAGCAGCTTAGCCCCGATAAGCTCCTATAATTCACCCCTCCACTTT. Encoded protein: CASSLAPISSYNSPLHF.